This T cell receptor beta chain was sequenced in a study of blood T cell repertoires in COVID-19. Study summary: Nucleic acid was either cDNA or gDNA, and it came from T cells, B-cell-depleted T cells, or PBMCs.

The CDR3 loop spans 17 amino acids. V was shortened by 4 bases and J by 3 bases, with 16 bases between the two germline ends. Germline CDR1 LNHDA, CDR2 SQIVND (reference sequence). Original data processing: Estimated nucleated cell counts came from reference gene primer amplification. Sequenced by immunoSEQ multiplex PCR; TCRdb stores in-frame clones only, minus some. That table supplies the V and J calls and clone size; D and trimming were determined from the DNA. The table includes about 670,000 clones, about nine tenths detected once. The clonotype was recovered from a woman between 18 and 30 years old with acute or convalescent COVID-19. V is TRBV19 and J is TRBJ2-6; perhaps TRBD1 as D (5 bases). Specimen: peripheral blood. DNA for the CDR3: TGTGCCAGTAGTAGACGCCCCAGGGCTCGTGGGGCCAACGTCCTGACTTTC. Protein product: CASSRRPRARGANVLTF.